This T cell receptor beta chain was identified in a study of T cells of healthy individuals. This clonotype has just a few counts. TCRdb analysed the 5' RACE reads with MiXCR anew, one entry per CDR3 protein. Here the sample spans about 100,000 distinct CDR3 sequences, 15% to 20% being singletons. This sequence originates from a human donor in good health.

CDR3 DNA: TGCGCCAGCAGCCTTAGAGGCGGGGGGAGCACAGATACGCAGTATTTT. Protein sequence: CASSLRGGGSTDTQYF. The genes are TRBV4-3 and TRBJ2-3, with 8 bases fitting TRBD2. With 4 bases clipped from V and 0 bases from J, the junction kept 6 bases outside the gene matches. This CDR3 is 16 amino acids long. Looked up from germline, CDR1 is LGHNA and CDR2 is YSLEER.